This TCR beta chain is drawn from a study of T cell changes during pregnancy in multiple sclerosis. Libraries were prepared by immunoSEQ multiplex PCR; TCRdb keeps only in-frame clonotypes and omits some of them. The table has 45,000 to 50,000 clones, roughly 94% seen once. CDR1 and CDR2 (germline): MNHEY, SMNVEV (reference sequence). The CDR3 covers 14 residues. Trimming took off 3 bases at V and 0 bases at J, with 8 bases between the two ends. The TCR sequence derives from a female donor with multiple sclerosis, enrolled in a pregnancy study. The chain uses TRBV27 and TRBJ2-5; maybe TRBD1 (5 bases). Sequenced here: CD8+ T cells from peripheral blood mononuclear cells, sampled before pregnancy. CDR3 region: CASSFQGDQETQYF. CDR3 coding DNA: TGTGCCAGCAGTTTCCAGGGTGACCAAGAGACCCAGTACTTC.